This TCR beta chain emerged from a study of T cells in Graves' hyperthyroidism and ophthalmopathy. Findings and limits, study-wide: A model of 13 V-J features distinguished ophthalmopathy from stable hyperthyroidism. Ophthalmopathy prediction by the model preceded onset by a median roughly 6 months.

The CDR3 loop spans 13 amino acids. V lost 7 bases to trimming and J lost 0 bases, with 9 bases between them. Germline assignment: CDR1 ENHRY and CDR2 SYGVKD. RNA transcripts yielded amplified TCR beta CDR3 regions. HTBI primers were used for first-round RT-PCR of the TCR CDR3. TCRdb itself ran the multiplex PCR reads through MiXCR, one entry per CDR3 protein. This sample has hundreds of thousands of distinct CDR3 sequences, with 20% to 25% found just once. Uncontrolled infection, other autoimmune disease, pregnancy or lactation barred patients from enrollment. This clonotype was observed a handful of times. Its antigen is currently unknown.

The receptor's source is a woman aged 70-85 years with Graves' ophthalmopathy. The chain is built from TRBV10-3 and TRBJ2-5; no clear D gene. The sample consisted of blood. The CDR3 nucleotides are TGTGCCATCAATGGTCCTAACCAAGAGACCCAGTACTTC. Translating it yields CAINGPNQETQYF.